This TCR beta chain was identified during a study of tissue T cells after allogeneic stem cell transplantation (dated by TCRdb to between 2020 and 2023). About the investigation overall: The study profiled TCR beta repertoires across many tissues from research autopsies of patients with and without GVHD, plus mouse models of GVHD. The human arm was a prospective observational study without blinding or randomization.

This clone has just a few counts. Its specific antigen is unknown. Mouse gene names and germline sequences are used here. The CDR3 is cut off 1 residue early in the read; its end comes from the germline J gene. Results the study describes overall, beyond this receptor: Which tissue TCRs were alloreactive or antigen-specific was not determined in the study, and some of the clones might have been host cells that persisted. Sampling depth was acknowledged as a limitation, and the patient cohort was both small and clinically heterogeneous. Few T cell clones were found to be shared across patients, but shared repertoire signatures across patients were revealed in a tissue-specific fashion by motif-based clustering. In both patients and mice, only a limited portion of the TCR repertoire detected in tissues was captured by blood and spleen T cells. Within patients, how anatomically similar tissues were was a major factor shaping TCR repertoire composition, regardless of disease or transplant status.

The library was prepared using the immunoSEQ multiplex PCR assay. TCRbeta CDR3 sequencing was performed at survey depth by Adaptive Biotechnologies, and CDR3 sequences, V/J genes, productive frequency and template counts were reported. TCR beta CDR3 regions were amplified from genomic DNA rather than RNA. The published analysis was carried out like this. Jensen-Shannon divergence was used to quantify pairwise repertoire overlap between tissues, with a value of 1 indicating complete divergence and a value of 0 indicating identical repertoires. Tissues were grouped by single-linkage agglomerative hierarchical clustering of pairwise JSD values, and the clustering results were shown as dendrograms. All patient samples were analyzed with GLIPH2 using simulation_depth 1000, kmer_min_depth 3 and cdr3_length_cutoff 8, and only groups containing more than two unique CDR3s were kept. In a standardized tissue-overlap score, Jaccard GLIPH-group overlap across patients was extrapolated to a standard repertoire size of 1000 clones. Linear mixed-effect models, with tissue as a fixed effect and individual as a random effect, were used to test how diversity related to clinical or experimental variables. TCRdb limited this immuneACCESS table to in-frame rearrangements with V and J called. A share of clones is missing; checked studies link under half to unresolved V genes, and the rest is unexplained. The D gene and trimming were derived from the DNA, and the V and J assignments and clone size from that table. For this sample the table gives around 3,200 clones, of which under 55% were detected only once. The ten largest clonotypes hold around 32% of the sample.

The time point label, read with the paper, signifies: mouse harvest day 14 after allogeneic transplant. Each mouse graft, delivered by tail vein injection, combined 10^6 splenic CD5+ T cells with 10^7 T-cell-depleted bone marrow cells. GVHD in mice was modeled with a major MHC-mismatch B6 (H2b) into BALB/c (H2d) model, and tissues were profiled at day 7 or 14. Mouse tissues and retro-orbital blood were harvested on day 7 or 14 post-transplant using separate sterile tools per animal; livers were flushed beforehand. Before genomic DNA was isolated with the DNeasy Blood & Tissue Kit, mouse tissues were minced with razor blades in buffered saline. Looking up the germline V gene yields CDR1 SGHSN and CDR2 HYEKVE. Here V drops 0 bases and J drops 2 bases, and the junction holds 2 bases not matched to any gene. From its cysteine to its phenylalanine, the CDR3 spans 15 amino acids. The CDR3 was read in part: 42 bases, with the frame set at base 1.

This TCR was recovered from a female BALB/c mouse given C57BL/6 T cells with graft-versus-host disease after an allogeneic hematopoietic cell transplant. Sequenced input: gut tissue. The chain is assembled from TRBV12-1 and TRBJ1-1; 10 central nucleotides agree with TRBD1. CDR3 bases read: TGTGCCAGCTCTCTCGACAGGGGGCCCAACACAGAAGTCTTC. It translates to CASSLDRGPNTEVF. In full, the CDR3 is CASSLDRGPNTEVFF.